The 25 T cell receptor beta chains reported below all come from one sample, sequenced in a study of beta chain features in type 1 diabetes. Study results and caveats: All four CD4+ subsets of Type 1 diabetes patients contained TCRB CDR3s that were moderately but significantly shorter.

What was sequenced were expressed TCRB transcripts, since all of the isolated RNA had been reverse transcribed. The repertoire was sequenced with immunoSEQ multiplex PCR; TCRdb's copy has only in-frame clones and lacks some. The sample yields 600,000 to 700,000 clones, around 15% seen once. Their antigen targets remain unknown. Sequencing was done on a sample of naive CD4+ T cells from blood. The receptor set was obtained from a man between 18 and 29 years old with type 1 diabetes.

The V call is TRBV5-1, the J call TRBJ2-5, with TRBD1 matching over 10 bases. Looked up from germline, CDR1 is SGHRS and CDR2 is YFSETQ. The CDR3 is 14 amino acids. V lost 3 bases to trimming and J lost 5 bases; unmatched junction nucleotides: 4. The DNA for the CDR3 is TGCGCCAGCAGCTCGACAGGGGGCATGGAGACCCAGTACTTC. Encoded protein: CASSSTGGMETQYF. The full variable domain, its missing parts supplied by reference TRBV5-1 and TRBJ2-5, is KAGVTQTPRYLIKTRGQQVTLSCSPISGHRSVSWYQQTPGQGLQFLFEYFSETQRNKGNFPGRFSGRQFSNSRSEMNVSTLELGDSALYLCASSSTGGMETQYFGPGTRLLVL.

The rearrangement links TRBV14 to TRBJ1-5; 9 bases are shared with TRBD1. The CDR3 totals 14 residues. Germline V gene sequence: CDR1 SGHDN, CDR2 FVKESK. V dropped 2 bases and J dropped 5; count of bases not matched to a gene: 1. The CDR3 DNA follows: TGTGCCAGCAGCCAAACAGGGGGCGATCAGCCCCAGCATTTT. Its translation is CASSQTGGDQPQHF.

This clone appeared a few times. The chain employs TRBV30 and TRBJ2-7; 7 bases are shared with TRBD2. V dropped 1 base and J dropped 4; count of bases not matched to a gene: 10. Germline CDR1 and CDR2: GTSNPN and SVGIG (reference sequence). The length of the CDR3 is 15 residues. CDR3 nucleotide sequence: TGTGCCTGGAGTGCTCTTCGGGACTACCTTTACGAGCAGTACTTC. It encodes CAWSALRDYLYEQYF. The variable domain in full, completed from reference TRBV30 and TRBJ2-7, reads SQTIHQWPATLVQPVGSPLSLECTVEGTSNPNLYWYRQAAGRGLQLLFYSVGIGQISSEVPQNLSASRPQDRQFILSSKKLLLSDSGFYLCAWSALRDYLYEQYFGPGTRLTVT.

This clone came up a few times. The rearrangement uses TRBV30 and TRBJ1-3; D not resolved. CDR1 and CDR2 (germline): GTSNPN, SVGIG (reference sequence). V shed 0 bases and J shed 9 bases, with 12 bases lying between them. The CDR3 length is 13 residues. The CDR3 protein is CAWSVTGDGTIYF. The CDR3 DNA follows: TGTGCCTGGAGTGTAACTGGGGATGGCACCATATATTTT.

The chain is built from TRBV6-1 and TRBJ1-6; possible D gene TRBD1, 5 bases. Germline values: CDR1 MNHNS, CDR2 SASEGT. Trimming stripped 3 bases from V and 3 bases from J, with 9 bases between. CDR3 size: 15 residues. CDR3 DNA: TGTGCCAGCAGTGACCCACAGGACTATAATTCACCCCTCCACTTT. It codes for CASSDPQDYNSPLHF.

This sequence joins TRBV30 and TRBJ1-2; 8 nucleotides line up with TRBD1. V gave up 6 bases and J gave up 2 bases; unmatched junction bases: 5. This CDR3 spans 13 amino acids. CDR1 and CDR2 from the germline V gene are GTSNPN and SVGIG (reference sequence). This chain's CDR3 is CACWTGRNYGYTF. DNA for the CDR3: TGTGCCTGCTGGACAGGGCGAAACTATGGCTACACCTTC.

This clone turned up a few times. This rearrangement joins TRBV15 to TRBJ2-3; no definite D call. V shed 0 bases and J shed 1 base, with 8 bases lying between them. Looked up from germline, CDR1 is LNHNV and CDR2 is YYDKDF (reference sequence). The CDR3 has 15 residues. CDR3 protein: CATSRDGRGTDTQYF. The DNA for the CDR3 is TGTGCCACCAGCAGAGACGGGCGCGGCACAGATACGCAGTATTTT. Looking up the rest from reference TRBV15 and TRBJ2-3 gives the full variable domain: DAMVIQNPRYQVTQFGKPVTLSCSQTLNHNVMYWYQQKSSQAPKLLFHYYDKDFNNEADTPDNFQSRRPNTSFCFLDIRSPGLGDTAMYLCATSRDGRGTDTQYFGPGTRLTVL.

Points on this clone: This CDR3 is also generated by other DNA sequences in the sample. The V gene is TRBV9, the J gene TRBJ1-3, with D uncertain. The V and J ends lost 0 bases and 2 bases respectively, with 3 bases between them. This CDR3 has 13 amino acids. Germline V gene sequence: CDR1 SGDLS, CDR2 YYNGEE. CDR3 region: CASSVEAGNTIYF. In DNA, the CDR3 is TGTGCCAGCAGCGTAGAGGCTGGAAACACCATATATTTT.

V gene TRBV10-3 combines with J gene TRBJ1-2; D uncertain. V was pared by 2 bases and J by 14 bases, with 12 bases between. The germline V gene has CDR1 ENHRY and CDR2 SYGVKD. This CDR3 is built from 11 residues. The DNA for the CDR3 is TGTGCCATCAGTGAGGGCTTGTTTTGGACCTTC. As protein: CAISEGLFWTF.

The genes are TRBV27 and TRBJ1-1, with 7 nucleotides matching TRBD1. The CDR3 has 17 residues. Germline V gene data show CDR1 as MNHEY and CDR2 as SMNVEV (reference sequence). J was trimmed by 4 bases and V by 2 bases; bases with no gene match: 13. CDR3 region: CASSLLLLDRVGTEAFF. Written as DNA, the CDR3 is TGTGCCAGCAGTTTACTCCTTCTTGACAGGGTCGGCACTGAAGCTTTCTTT.

This clone was seen more than once but under ten times. The chain is built from TRBV2 and TRBJ2-5, with D perhaps matching TRBD1 (6 bases). The CDR3 covers 13 residues. The germline V gene encodes CDR1 SNHLY and CDR2 FYNNEI. Trimming removed 3 bases at V and 7 bases at J, with 12 bases between. CDR3 sequence (DNA): TGTGCCAGCAGTGAGGACCCCAGGGGGACCCAGTACTTC. This gives the protein CASSEDPRGTQYF.

The table lists this clone with a few counts. Other nucleotide sequences from this sample produce the same CDR3. The chain recombines TRBV5-4 with TRBJ1-2; no reliable D call. Trimming shortened V by 4 bases and J by 4 bases, and 11 bases separated the two germline ends. Germline lookup yields CDR1 SGHNT and CDR2 YYREEE (reference sequence). The CDR3 has 13 residues. CDR3 region: CASSPDGSYGYTF. CDR3 nucleotides: TGTGCCAGCAGCCCTGACGGGTCCTATGGCTACACCTTC. Based on the CDR3 plus reference TRBV5-4 and TRBJ1-2, the full variable domain is ETGVTQSPTHLIKTRGQQVTLRCSSQSGHNTVSWYQQALGQGPQFIFQYYREEENGRGNFPPRFSGLQFPNYSSELNVNALELDDSALYLCASSPDGSYGYTFGSGTRLTVV.

Regarding this clone: Other DNA sequences in the sample encode the same CDR3. The chain links TRBV30 to TRBJ2-5; D unclear. V was trimmed by 3 bases and J by 4 bases, leaving 3 bases between them. The CDR3 has 10 amino acids. Germline lookup yields CDR1 GTSNPN and CDR2 SVGIG (reference sequence). CDR3 in amino acids: CAWRGETQYF. CDR3 nucleotides: TGTGCCTGGAGAGGAGAGACCCAGTACTTC.

V is TRBV29-1 and J is TRBJ1-4; TRBD1 matches at 9 bases. Germline values: CDR1 SQVTM, CDR2 ANQGSEA. The CDR3 has 12 amino acids. The CDR3 DNA sequence: TGCTCCCGGGACAGGGCTAATGAAAAACTGTTTTTT. It translates to CSRDRANEKLFF. Looking up the rest from reference TRBV29-1 and TRBJ1-4 gives the full variable domain: SAVISQKPSRDICQRGTSLTIQCQVDSQVTMMFWYRQQPGQSLTLIATANQGSEATYESGFVIDKFPISRPNLTFSTLTVSNMSPEDSSIYLCSRDRANEKLFFGSGTQLSVL.

The rearrangement uses TRBV6-5 and TRBJ1-1; the D gene is possibly TRBD1 (5 bases). In germline, CDR1 is MNHEY, CDR2 SVGAGI. Trimming cost V 2 bases and J 4 bases, with 17 bases left between them. The CDR3 consists of 16 residues. The CDR3 DNA follows: TGTGCCAGCAGTTACGGCAGGGCTTTGATTGGCACTGAAGCTTTCTTT. It yields the protein CASSYGRALIGTEAFF.

The chain recombines TRBV6-1 with TRBJ2-7, with D perhaps matching TRBD2 (6 bases). This CDR3 contains 12 residues. Germline V CDR1 and CDR2: MNHNS, SASEGT. V lost 6 bases and J 4 bases, leaving 10 bases between the germline ends. The CDR3 nucleotides read TGTGCCAGCAGGTGGGGGGATTACGAGCAGTACTTC. This sequence encodes CASRWGDYEQYF.

This clone was seen a handful of times. This chain joins TRBV6-5 and TRBJ2-7; D remains ambiguous. The V end lost 2 bases, the J end lost 3 bases, and 11 bases lay between the germline ends. The CDR3 loop spans 14 amino acids. Germline V CDR1 and CDR2: MNHEY, SVGAGI. The CDR3 sequence: CASSYRQGVYEQYF. CDR3 DNA: TGTGCCAGCAGTTACCGCCAAGGAGTCTACGAGCAGTACTTC.

The chain joins TRBV11-2 to TRBJ2-4, with 8 bases lining up with TRBD1. The CDR3 runs to 17 residues. After removal of 8 bases from V and 2 bases from J, the junction contained 14 bases not matched to a gene. CDR1 is SGHAT, CDR2 FQNNGV, per germline. The chain's CDR3 is CASRRPGGPTTKNIQYF. The CDR3 DNA reads as TGTGCCAGCCGTCGACCAGGGGGCCCAACGACCAAAAACATTCAGTACTTC.

V is TRBV27 and J is TRBJ2-1, with D tentatively TRBD1 or TRBD2 (6 bases each). This CDR3 region has 19 residues. Germline-derived CDR1 and CDR2 are MNHEY and SMNVEV (reference sequence). The V and J ends lost 5 bases and 4 bases respectively, with 27 bases between them. The CDR3 sequence: CASSPPRAGDSLTYNEQFF. The CDR3 bases are TGTGCCAGCAGTCCCCCCCGGGCAGGGGACTCCTTAACTTACAATGAGCAGTTCTTC.

The chain is built from TRBV28 and TRBJ2-1; TRBD2 aligns across 9 bases. This CDR3 is built from 14 residues. J was trimmed by 7 bases and V by 7 bases; bases with no gene match: 8. Germline V gene sequence: CDR1 MDHEN, CDR2 SYDVKM. The CDR3 loop is CASKGGGADNEQFF. In nucleotides, the CDR3 is TGTGCCAGCAAAGGCGGGGGGGCCGATAATGAGCAGTTCTTC.

The chain employs TRBV30 and TRBJ1-1; 10 bases line up with TRBD1. This CDR3 comprises 13 residues. Germline V gene lookup returns CDR1 GTSNPN and CDR2 SVGIG (reference sequence). V was clipped by 6 bases and J by 0 bases; unmatched bases: 1. CDR3 DNA sequence: TGTGCCTGTGACAGGGGGCTGAACACTGAAGCTTTCTTT. This sequence encodes CACDRGLNTEAFF.

This clone appeared a few times. The chain uses TRBV7-9 and TRBJ2-1; 7 nucleotides match TRBD2. Per the germline V gene, CDR1 is SEHNR and CDR2 is FQNEAQ (reference sequence). The CDR3 extends over 15 amino acids. V lost 5 bases and J lost 5; bases outside the gene matches: 9. The CDR3 DNA is TGTGCCAGCAGCAGCCGGGCGGGGGTTCACAATGAGCAGTTCTTC. This encodes CASSSRAGVHNEQFF.

This clone was seen a handful of times. V and J are TRBV18 and TRBJ1-5; TRBD1 matches at 7 bases. The CDR3 is made up of 16 amino acids. Germline values: CDR1 KGHSH, CDR2 LQKENI. V trimming: 3 bases; J trimming: 3 bases; junction bases outside the gene matches: 8. The CDR3 sequence: CASSPQGGGANQPQHF. CDR3 nucleotides: TGTGCCAGCTCACCCCAGGGGGGTGGGGCCAATCAGCCCCAGCATTTT. The full variable domain, its missing parts supplied by reference TRBV18 and TRBJ1-5, is NAGVMQNPRHLVRRRGQEARLRCSPMKGHSHVYWYRQLPEEGLKFMVYLQKENIIDESGMPKERFSAEFPKEGPSILRIQQVVRGDSAAYFCASSPQGGGANQPQHFGDGTRLSIL.

This clone was seen a handful of times. The chain employs TRBV10-3 and TRBJ2-7; 10 bases are shared with TRBD1. This CDR3 spans 14 amino acids. Trimming took 7 bases from V and 7 from J; bases not matched to a gene: 10. From germline, CDR1 is ENHRY and CDR2 SYGVKD. The CDR3 loop is CAITLRQGAREQYF. The CDR3 bases are TGTGCCATCACCCTAAGACAGGGGGCGCGTGAGCAGTACTTC.

V usage is TRBV7-9 and J usage is TRBJ1-2; D is perhaps TRBD1 (5 bases). The CDR3 is 13 amino acids. Germline lookup yields CDR1 SEHNR and CDR2 FQNEAQ (reference sequence). The germline V and J ends were trimmed by 1 base and 4 bases, with 7 bases remaining between them. The CDR3 loop is CASSLGDGYGYTF. The CDR3 bases are TGTGCCAGCAGCTTAGGGGACGGCTATGGCTACACCTTC.